Listed here are 5 T cell receptor beta chains from one sample, sequenced in a study of blood T cell repertoires in COVID-19. TCRdb keeps only in-frame clones here, not all; method: immunoSEQ multiplex PCR. The sample contains roughly 150,000 clones, around 81% of which appear only once. The source material was peripheral blood. Receptor source: an elderly woman with COVID-19, enrolled during active disease.

Regarding this clone: The same CDR3 arises from other DNA sequences in this sample as well. The chain combines TRBV7-2 with TRBJ1-1; perhaps TRBD1 as D (5 bases). V was pared by 5 bases and J by 1 base, with 8 bases between. The CDR3 is made up of 13 amino acids. CDR1 is SGHTA and CDR2 is FQGNSA in the germline V gene. The CDR3 reads CASSRQKNTEAFF. Here the CDR3 DNA reads TGTGCCAGCAGCCGACAGAAGAACACTGAAGCTTTCTTT.

This chain connects TRBV6-5 to TRBJ1-1; TRBD1 might be the D (5 bases). V lost 0 bases and J 9 bases, leaving 8 bases between the germline ends. Germline CDR1 MNHEY, CDR2 SVGAGI. This CDR3 spans 12 amino acids. CDR3 sequence (DNA): TGTGCCAGCAGTTACTCAGGGGCTAAAGCTTTCTTT. This translates into CASSYSGAKAFF.

This chain links TRBV15 with TRBJ1-2, with D unclear. Trimming took off 0 bases at V and 4 bases at J, with 18 bases between the two ends. In germline, CDR1 is LNHNV, CDR2 YYDKDF (reference sequence). CDR3 length: 17 residues. In DNA, the CDR3 is TGTGCCACCAGCAGAGACAGCGCCCGACGCGCCACCTATGGCTACACCTTC. Translated, it gives CATSRDSARRATYGYTF.

This rearrangement joins TRBV18 to TRBJ1-2; 12 nucleotides align to TRBD1. Unmatched junction bases numbered 3, after V lost 3 bases and J lost 7 bases. CDR1 is KGHSH and CDR2 is LQKENI in the germline V gene. CDR3 length: 14 residues. This CDR3 is CASSPGTGGVGYTF. The DNA for the CDR3 is TGTGCCAGCTCACCCGGGACAGGGGGCGTTGGCTACACCTTC.

The V call is TRBV6-5, the J call TRBJ1-3; D is undetermined. The CDR3 runs to 13 residues. In germline, CDR1 is MNHEY, CDR2 SVGAGI. V was trimmed by 6 bases and J by 4 bases, leaving 10 bases between them. CDR3 amino acids: CASSRLEGNTIYF. In DNA, the CDR3 is TGTGCCAGCAGCCGACTGGAGGGAAACACCATATATTTT.